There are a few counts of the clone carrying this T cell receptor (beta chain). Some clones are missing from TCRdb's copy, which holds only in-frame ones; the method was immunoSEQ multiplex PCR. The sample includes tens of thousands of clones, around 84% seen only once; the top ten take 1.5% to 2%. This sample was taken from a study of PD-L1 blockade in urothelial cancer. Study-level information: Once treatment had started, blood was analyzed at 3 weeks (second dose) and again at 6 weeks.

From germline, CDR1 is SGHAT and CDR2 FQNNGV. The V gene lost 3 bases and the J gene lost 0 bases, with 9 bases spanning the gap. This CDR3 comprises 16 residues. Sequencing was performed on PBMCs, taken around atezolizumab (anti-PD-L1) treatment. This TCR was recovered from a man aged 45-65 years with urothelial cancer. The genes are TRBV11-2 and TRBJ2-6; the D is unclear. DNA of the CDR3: TGTGCCAGCAGCTTTCCCCCAGGCTCTGGGGCCAACGTCCTGACTTTC. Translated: CASSFPPGSGANVLTF.